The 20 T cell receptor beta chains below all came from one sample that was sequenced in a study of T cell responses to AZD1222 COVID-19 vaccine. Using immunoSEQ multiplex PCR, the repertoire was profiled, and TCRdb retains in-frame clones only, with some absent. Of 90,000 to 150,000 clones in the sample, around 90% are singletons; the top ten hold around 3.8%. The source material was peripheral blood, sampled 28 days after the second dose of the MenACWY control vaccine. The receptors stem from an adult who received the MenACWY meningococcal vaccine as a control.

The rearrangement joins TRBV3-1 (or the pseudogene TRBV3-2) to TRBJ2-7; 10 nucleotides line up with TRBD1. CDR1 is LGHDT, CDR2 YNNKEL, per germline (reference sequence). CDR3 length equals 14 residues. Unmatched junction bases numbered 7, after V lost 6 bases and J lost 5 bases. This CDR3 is CASSRDRGSHEQYF. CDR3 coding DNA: TGTGCCAGCAGTCGGGACAGGGGATCGCACGAGCAGTACTTC.

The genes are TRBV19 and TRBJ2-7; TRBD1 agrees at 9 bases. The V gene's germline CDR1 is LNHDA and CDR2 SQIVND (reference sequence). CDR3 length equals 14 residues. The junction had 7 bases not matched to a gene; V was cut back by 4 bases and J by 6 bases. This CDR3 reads CASSTRDRAAEQYF. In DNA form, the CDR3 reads TGTGCCAGTAGTACCCGGGACAGGGCTGCCGAGCAGTACTTC.

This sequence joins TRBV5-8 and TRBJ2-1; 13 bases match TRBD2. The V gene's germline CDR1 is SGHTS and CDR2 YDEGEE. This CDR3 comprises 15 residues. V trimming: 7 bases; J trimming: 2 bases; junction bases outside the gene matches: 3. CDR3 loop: CASGTSGATYNEQFF. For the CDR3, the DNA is TGTGCCAGCGGGACTAGCGGGGCAACCTACAATGAGCAGTTCTTC.

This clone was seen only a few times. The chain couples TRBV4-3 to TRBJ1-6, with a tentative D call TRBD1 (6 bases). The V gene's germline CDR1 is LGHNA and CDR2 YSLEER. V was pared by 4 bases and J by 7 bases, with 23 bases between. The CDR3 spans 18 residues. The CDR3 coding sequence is TGCGCCAGCAGCCCCTTGGTTGGTGCAGGGGCGCTGAATTCACCCCTCCACTTT. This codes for CASSPLVGAGALNSPLHF.

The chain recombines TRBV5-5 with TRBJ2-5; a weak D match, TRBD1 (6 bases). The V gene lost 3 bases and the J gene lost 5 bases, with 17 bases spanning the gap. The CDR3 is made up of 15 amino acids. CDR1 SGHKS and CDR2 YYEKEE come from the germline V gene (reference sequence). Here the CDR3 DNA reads TGTGCCAGCAGCTGGTTGAGGGGGTCGGTGGAGACCCAGTACTTC. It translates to CASSWLRGSVETQYF.

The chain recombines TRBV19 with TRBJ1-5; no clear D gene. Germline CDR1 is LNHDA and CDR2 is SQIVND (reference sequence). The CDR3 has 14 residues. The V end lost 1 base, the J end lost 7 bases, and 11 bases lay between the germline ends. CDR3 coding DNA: TGTGCCAGTAGTATAGGGGTAGTCGGCCAGCCCCAGCATTTT. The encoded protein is CASSIGVVGQPQHF.

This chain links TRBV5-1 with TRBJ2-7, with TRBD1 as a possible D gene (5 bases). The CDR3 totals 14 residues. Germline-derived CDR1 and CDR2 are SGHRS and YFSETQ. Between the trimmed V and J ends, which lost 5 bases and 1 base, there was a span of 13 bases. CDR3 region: CASRDSVGSYEQYF. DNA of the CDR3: TGCGCCAGCAGAGACAGTGTGGGATCCTACGAGCAGTACTTC. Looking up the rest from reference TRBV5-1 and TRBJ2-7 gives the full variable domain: KAGVTQTPRYLIKTRGQQVTLSCSPISGHRSVSWYQQTPGQGLQFLFEYFSETQRNKGNFPGRFSGRQFSNSRSEMNVSTLELGDSALYLCASRDSVGSYEQYFGPGTRLTVT.

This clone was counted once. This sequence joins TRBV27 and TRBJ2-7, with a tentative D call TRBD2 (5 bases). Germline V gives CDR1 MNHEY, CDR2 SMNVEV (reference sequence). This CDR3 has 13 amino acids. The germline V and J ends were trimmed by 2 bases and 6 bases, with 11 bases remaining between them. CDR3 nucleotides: TGTGCCAGCAGTTTAGACCCTAGCTGCGAGCAGTACGTC. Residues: CASSLDPSCEQYV.

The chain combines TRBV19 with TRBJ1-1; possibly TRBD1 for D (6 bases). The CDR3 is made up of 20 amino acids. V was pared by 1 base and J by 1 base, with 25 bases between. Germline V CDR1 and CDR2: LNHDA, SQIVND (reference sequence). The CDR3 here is CASSIGVLLGSRDTNTEAFF. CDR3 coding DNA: TGTGCCAGTAGTATAGGGGTACTCTTGGGCTCAAGGGACACGAACACTGAAGCTTTCTTT.

CDR3 nucleotides: TGTGCCAGCAGCTTAGGCCCCGGGACTAGCGGGAGGATAGATACGCAGTATTTT. Protein product: CASSLGPGTSGRIDTQYF. The chain joins TRBV7-2 to TRBJ2-3; 15 bases are shared with TRBD2. The CDR3 sequence is 18 residues long. Germline V gives CDR1 SGHTA, CDR2 FQGNSA. Unmatched junction bases numbered 7, after V lost 1 base and J lost 5 bases.

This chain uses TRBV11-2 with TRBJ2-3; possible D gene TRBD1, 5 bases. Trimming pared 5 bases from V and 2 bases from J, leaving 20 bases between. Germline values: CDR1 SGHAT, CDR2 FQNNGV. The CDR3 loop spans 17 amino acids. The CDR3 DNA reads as TGTGCCAGCAGCCCCGGATGGGGCCATCCACCCACAGATACGCAGTATTTT. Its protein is CASSPGWGHPPTDTQYF.

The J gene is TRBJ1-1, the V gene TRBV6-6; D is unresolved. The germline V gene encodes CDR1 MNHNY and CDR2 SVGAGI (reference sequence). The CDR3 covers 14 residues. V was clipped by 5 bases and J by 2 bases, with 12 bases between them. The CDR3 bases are TGTGCCAGCAGTATACAGCCTTTTAACACTGAAGCTTTCTTT. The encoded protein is CASSIQPFNTEAFF.

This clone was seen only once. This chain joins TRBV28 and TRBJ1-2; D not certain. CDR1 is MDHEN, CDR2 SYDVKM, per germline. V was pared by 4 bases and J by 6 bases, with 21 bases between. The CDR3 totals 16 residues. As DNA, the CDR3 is TGTGCCAGCAGTTCACCCGTCCCTCAGGCGGCCAATGGCTACACCTTC. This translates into CASSSPVPQAANGYTF.

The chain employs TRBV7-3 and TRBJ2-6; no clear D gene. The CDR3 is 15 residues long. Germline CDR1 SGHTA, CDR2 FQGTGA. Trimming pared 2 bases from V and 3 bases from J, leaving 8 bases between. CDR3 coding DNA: TGTGCCAGCAGCTTATATGGGGATGGGGCCAACGTCCTGACTTTC. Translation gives CASSLYGDGANVLTF.

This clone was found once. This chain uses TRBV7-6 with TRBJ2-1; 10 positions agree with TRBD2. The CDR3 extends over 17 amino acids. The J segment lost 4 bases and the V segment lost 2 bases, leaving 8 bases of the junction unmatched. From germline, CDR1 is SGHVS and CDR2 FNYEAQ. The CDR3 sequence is CASSLKLVAGGYNEQFF. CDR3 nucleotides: TGTGCCAGCAGCTTAAAATTGGTAGCGGGGGGTTACAATGAGCAGTTCTTC.

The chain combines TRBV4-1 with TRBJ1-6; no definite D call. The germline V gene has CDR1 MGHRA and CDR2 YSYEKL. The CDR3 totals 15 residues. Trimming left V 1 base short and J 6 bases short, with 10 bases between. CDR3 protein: CASSQASVSNSPLHF. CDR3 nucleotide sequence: TGCGCCAGCAGCCAAGCTTCCGTATCTAATTCACCCCTCCACTTT.

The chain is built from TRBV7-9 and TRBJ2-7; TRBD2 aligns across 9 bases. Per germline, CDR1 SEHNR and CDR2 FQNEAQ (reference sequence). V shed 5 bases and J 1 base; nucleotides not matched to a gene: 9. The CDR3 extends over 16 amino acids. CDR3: CASSQPGLAGSYEQYF. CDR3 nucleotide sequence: TGTGCCAGCAGCCAGCCTGGGCTAGCGGGGTCCTACGAGCAGTACTTC. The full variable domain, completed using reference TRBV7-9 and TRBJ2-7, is DTGVSQNPRHKITKRGQNVTFRCDPISEHNRLYWYRQTLGQGPEFLTYFQNEAQLEKSRLLSDRFSAERPKGSFSTLEIQRTEQGDSAMYLCASSQPGLAGSYEQYFGPGTRLTVT.

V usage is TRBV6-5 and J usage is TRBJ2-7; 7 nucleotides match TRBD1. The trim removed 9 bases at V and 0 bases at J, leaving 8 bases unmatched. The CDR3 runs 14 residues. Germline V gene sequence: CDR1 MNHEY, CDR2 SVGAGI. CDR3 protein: CASAQGQSSYEQYF. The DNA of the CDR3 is TGTGCCAGTGCACAGGGGCAAAGCTCCTACGAGCAGTACTTC.

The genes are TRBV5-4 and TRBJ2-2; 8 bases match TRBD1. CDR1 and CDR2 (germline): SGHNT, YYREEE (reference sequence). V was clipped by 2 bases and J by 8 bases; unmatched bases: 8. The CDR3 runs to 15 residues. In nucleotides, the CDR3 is TGTGCCAGCAGCTTTGGACAGGGTTTAGGTGGGGAGCTGTTTTTT. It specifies CASSFGQGLGGELFF.

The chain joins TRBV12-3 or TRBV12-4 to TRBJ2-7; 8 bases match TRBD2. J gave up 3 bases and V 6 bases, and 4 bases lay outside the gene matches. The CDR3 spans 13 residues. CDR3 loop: CASSTGTSYEQYV. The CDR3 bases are TGTGCCAGCAGCACCGGGACTAGCTACGAGCAGTACGTC.